These 16 T cell receptor beta chains share one sample of origin, sequenced in a study of Graves' ophthalmopathy and Graves' hyperthyroidism. Amplified TCR beta CDR3 regions were obtained using RNA transcripts as template. After a first-round RT-PCR with HTBI primers, a second-round multiplex PCR was run. TCRdb re-called the multiplex PCR reads with MiXCR, one entry per CDR3 protein. The sample has hundreds of thousands of distinct CDR3 sequences, under 25% seen once; the top ten hold 2.5% to 3.5%. The sequencing sample was made of peripheral blood. These TCRs come from a woman younger than 35 with stable Graves' hyperthyroidism.

This clonotype was observed many times. V usage is TRBV20-1 and J usage is TRBJ2-7; 7 bases agree with TRBD1. The CDR3 totals 12 residues. Germline CDR1 reads DFQATT; CDR2 reads SNEGSKA (reference sequence). V gave up 6 bases and J gave up 9 bases; unmatched junction bases: 11. The CDR3 DNA follows: TGCAGTGCCAGGCCCACAGGGGCTGGGCAGTACTTC. Its translation: CSARPTGAGQYF.

In the case of this clonotype: A much more abundant neighbour one base away suggests this may be a read error. This chain joins TRBV7-3 and TRBJ1-1; no clear D. This CDR3 comprises 14 residues. Germline V gene data show CDR1 as SGHTA and CDR2 as FQGTGA. The CDR3 region has the DNA TGTTCCAGCAGCTTATCTTCCCCGAACACTGAAGCTTTCTTT. It translates to CSSSLSSPNTEAFF.

Many counts were recorded for this clonotype. The chain joins TRBV28 to TRBJ1-3; D is uncertain. The CDR3 covers 16 residues. Trimming shortened V by 5 bases and J by 4 bases, and 18 bases separated the two germline ends. The germline gives CDR1 MDHEN, CDR2 SYDVKM. The DNA of the CDR3 is TGTGCCAGCAGTCAGGCGGGCCTATCACGGGGAAACACCATATATTTT. This codes for CASSQAGLSRGNTIYF.

In its sample, this clonotype was seen many times. The V and J genes are TRBV30 and TRBJ1-2; D gene unclear. Germline CDR1 is GTSNPN and CDR2 is SVGIG (reference sequence). This CDR3 is 14 amino acids long. Deletions cut 0 bases from V and 4 bases from J, with 12 bases between. CDR3 sequence (DNA): TGTGCCTGGAGTGTACTGATGGATCCCTATGGCTACACCTTC. Translation gives CAWSVLMDPYGYTF.

Comments on this clonotype: This may stem from a read error, because a much larger clone lies one nucleotide away. The chain employs TRBV5-1 and TRBJ2-2; 10 bases agree with TRBD1. Per the germline V gene, CDR1 is SGHRS and CDR2 is YFSETQ. The CDR3 sequence is 13 residues long. CDR3 in amino acids: CASGTGDTGELCF. The DNA of the CDR3 is TGCGCCAGCGGGACAGGGGACACCGGGGAGCTGTGTTTT. The entire variable domain, with the rest obtained from reference TRBV5-1 and TRBJ2-2, is as follows: KAGVTQTPRYLIKTRGQQVTLSCSPISGHRSVSWYQQTPGQGLQFLFEYFSETQRNKGNFPGRFSGRQFSNSRSEMNVSTLELGDSALYLCASGTGDTGELCFGEGSRLTVL.

This clonotype appeared a few times. This may arise from a read error, as a much more abundant clone is one base away. The chain joins TRBV7-8 to TRBJ1-1; tentative D call: TRBD1 (5 bases). CDR1 and CDR2 from the germline V gene are SGHVS and FQNEAQ. The CDR3 covers 13 residues. DNA for the CDR3: TGTGCCAACAGCCCGACAGACTACACTGAAGCTTTCTTT. It translates to CANSPTDYTEAFF. The full variable domain, rest sourced from reference TRBV7-8 and TRBJ1-1, is GAGVSQSPRYKVAKRGQDVALRCDPISGHVSLFWYQQALGQGPEFLTYFQNEAQLDKSGLPSDRFFAERPEGSVSTLKIQRTQQEDSAVYLCANSPTDYTEAFFGQGTRLTVV.

This clonotype was seen many times. The CDR3 region has the DNA TGTGCCAGCAGTGAAATAAGGTCAGGGGCCAACGTCCTGACTTTC. This translates into CASSEIRSGANVLTF. The gene calls are TRBV2 and TRBJ2-6; D not resolved. The V end lost 2 bases, the J end lost 4 bases, and 9 bases lay between the germline ends. Germline V gives CDR1 SNHLY, CDR2 FYNNEI. The CDR3 spans 15 residues.

This clonotype was counted ten times or more. The chain uses TRBV7-9 and TRBJ2-5; TRBD1 is a possible D gene (5 bases). Germline loops: CDR1 SEHNR, CDR2 FQNEAQ (reference sequence). This CDR3 is 15 amino acids long. Trimming stripped 5 bases from V and 4 bases from J, with 17 bases between. This chain's CDR3 is CASSGAGQLGETQYF. CDR3 DNA: TGTGCCAGCAGCGGAGCAGGGCAATTAGGAGAGACCCAGTACTTC.

This clonotype was found many times. This chain connects TRBV12-3 or TRBV12-4 to TRBJ2-7; 8 bases align to TRBD2. The CDR3 runs to 15 residues. Unmatched junction bases numbered 11, after V lost 4 bases and J lost 6 bases. CDR3 DNA sequence: TGTGCCAGCAGTTCCTATGTGAGCGGGAGAGCCGAGCAGTACTTC. Its protein product is CASSSYVSGRAEQYF.

This clonotype was seen ten or more times. The chain has TRBV20-1 and TRBJ1-5; D not certain. Trimming shortened V by 3 bases and J by 2 bases, and 17 bases separated the two germline ends. The CDR3 sequence is 16 residues long. CDR1 DFQATT and CDR2 SNEGSKA come from the germline V gene (reference sequence). The CDR3 loop is CSARPIMMYGNQPQHF. The DNA for the CDR3 is TGCAGTGCTAGGCCCATTATGATGTATGGCAATCAGCCCCAGCATTTT.

This clonotype was recorded many times. The V and J genes are TRBV12-3 or TRBV12-4 and TRBJ2-7, with TRBD2 identical over 7 bases. The length of the CDR3 is 16 residues. Losses at the gene ends were 3 bases for V and 3 bases for J; bases not matched to a gene: 11. The CDR3 sequence: CASSLASGRRFYEQYF. CDR3 coding DNA: TGTGCCAGCAGTTTGGCTAGCGGACGGAGATTCTACGAGCAGTACTTC.

At least ten counts were recorded for this clonotype. The gene calls are TRBV12-3 or TRBV12-4 and TRBJ1-1; 9 nucleotides match TRBD1. With V trimmed by 6 bases and J by 0 bases, 2 bases remained unmatched. The CDR3 consists of 14 residues. The CDR3 spells CASRTGGLNTEAFF. CDR3 nucleotides: TGTGCCAGCAGGACAGGGGGATTGAACACTGAAGCTTTCTTT.

This clonotype was seen a few times. The chain couples TRBV18 to TRBJ2-7; perhaps TRBD1 as D (6 bases). CDR3 length: 15 residues. V lost 3 bases and J 6 bases, leaving 18 bases between the germline ends. Germline V gives CDR1 KGHSH, CDR2 LQKENI. The CDR3 coding sequence is TGTGCCAGCTCACCCTATCTACAGGGCTCGGGCGAGCAGTACTTC. Its translation is CASSPYLQGSGEQYF.

Ten or more counts support this clonotype. The CDR3 here is CASSHNGETQYF. The CDR3 DNA sequence: TGTGCCAGCAGTCACAATGGGGAGACCCAGTACTTC. V and J are TRBV6-1 and TRBJ2-5; D unclear. From germline, CDR1 is MNHNS and CDR2 SASEGT. This CDR3 is 12 amino acids long. The ends were cut back, 5 bases at V and 5 bases at J, with 9 bases in the middle.

This clonotype was seen many times. The chain employs TRBV30 and TRBJ2-7, with 8 positions matching TRBD2. CDR1 is GTSNPN, CDR2 SVGIG, per germline (reference sequence). CDR3 length: 14 amino acids. V lost 1 base to trimming and J lost 1 base; unmatched junction nucleotides: 3. The CDR3 sequence: CAWSGGTRSYEQYF. The CDR3 DNA follows: TGTGCCTGGAGTGGGGGGACTAGGTCCTACGAGCAGTACTTC.

This clonotype was counted at least ten times. The J gene is TRBJ2-5, the V gene TRBV7-9; D unclear. This CDR3 has 15 amino acids. V gave up 2 bases and J gave up 5 bases, with 15 bases separating them. From germline, CDR1 is SEHNR and CDR2 FQNEAQ (reference sequence). The CDR3 region is CASSLRPDPRETQYF. The CDR3 DNA is TGTGCCAGCAGCTTACGCCCCGACCCCCGGGAGACCCAGTACTTC.